This TCR beta chain emerged from a study of shared clonotypes between healthy human individuals. CDR1 is MNHNS and CDR2 is SASEGT in the germline V gene. V shed 4 bases and J 1 base; nucleotides not matched to a gene: 3. This CDR3 comprises 17 residues. This table comes from immunoSEQ multiplex PCR, and its TCRdb copy is limited to in-frame clones, with some not included. This table holds fewer than 2.5 million clones, 93% found once. The specimen was naive CD4+ T cells from PBMCs. Subset indicated: CD45RA+ positively selected. This TCR was sampled from a man aged 18 to 29 in good health. Some clones in this sample may be carry-over from other donors' samples. The rearrangement uses TRBV6-1 and TRBJ2-3, with 15 bases identical to TRBD2. DNA of the CDR3: TGTGCCAGCAGTGCACGGACTAGCGGGAGGGGCACAGATACGCAGTATTTT. Residues: CASSARTSGRGTDTQYF.